One and the same sample provided the 7 T cell receptor beta chains below, sequenced in a study of T cells in Graves' hyperthyroidism and ophthalmopathy (dated by TCRdb to between 2017 and 2020). The library relied on multiplex PCR. Instrument on record: Illumina HiSeq 2000. Amplification of TCR beta CDR3 regions was carried out from RNA transcripts. The TCR CDR3 was subjected to a first round of RT-PCR using the HTBI primer set and the Qiagen OneStep RT-PCR kit. TCRdb trimmed the raw reads at Q25, called clones with MiXCR and kept productive beta chains. Here each entry gathers all rows of one CDR3 protein and keeps the most common genes and DNA. Here the sample has about 360,000 distinct CDR3 sequences; around 14% occur a single time. The ten largest clones take up 9.2% of the sample. Sequenced sample: blood. These receptors all come from a woman aged 18-30 years with Graves' hyperthyroidism.

This clonotype was observed at least ten times. This chain joins TRBV19 and TRBJ1-1; D gene unclear. V dropped 5 bases and J dropped 1 base, with 11 bases sitting between them. Germline V gives CDR1 LNHDA, CDR2 SQIVND (reference sequence). CDR3 length equals 14 residues. CDR3 loop: CASSRGKENTEAFF. CDR3 nucleotide sequence: TGTGCCAGTAGTCGGGGTAAGGAGAACACTGAAGCTTTCTTT.

On this clonotype: It may be a read error: a sequence one base away is much more abundant. This chain uses TRBV11-1 with TRBJ1-5; D not certain. The germline V gene has CDR1 SGHAT and CDR2 FQDESV (reference sequence). The CDR3 covers 13 residues. V shed 4 bases and J shed 6 bases, with 10 bases lying between them. The CDR3 sequence: CASSSAVGQPQHF. The CDR3 region has the DNA TGTGCCAGCAGCTCGGCAGTCGGTCAGCCCCAGCATTTT. The full variable domain, with the rest looked up from reference TRBV11-1 and TRBJ1-5, is EAEVAQSPRYKITEKSQAVAFWCDPISGHATLYWYRQILGQGPELLVQFQDESVVDDSQLPKDRFSAERLKGVDSTLKIQPAELGDSAMYLCASSSAVGQPQHFGDGTRLSIL.

This clonotype came up many times. The genes are TRBV2 and TRBJ1-1; possibly TRBD1 for D (5 bases). The CDR3 contains 13 residues. Germline V gene sequence: CDR1 SNHLY, CDR2 FYNNEI. V gave up 2 bases and J gave up 6 bases, with 10 bases separating them. Here the CDR3 DNA reads TGTGCCAGCAGTGAAAGCTTGGGGGCTGAAGCTTTCTTT. Amino acid sequence: CASSESLGAEAFF.

Many counts were recorded for this clonotype. V usage is TRBV5-5 and J usage is TRBJ1-2; D gene uncertain. This CDR3 comprises 12 residues. CDR1 is SGHKS and CDR2 is YYEKEE in the germline V gene (reference sequence). Deletions cut 5 bases from V and 4 bases from J, with 9 bases between. Written as DNA, the CDR3 is TGTGCCAGCAGTTTAGATGGCTATGGCTACACCTTC. This sequence encodes CASSLDGYGYTF.

This clonotype showed up many times. The chain combines TRBV9 with TRBJ2-1, with TRBD2 matching over 8 bases. The CDR3 runs 13 residues. With V trimmed by 0 bases and J by 10 bases, 3 bases remained unmatched. CDR1 SGDLS and CDR2 YYNGEE come from the germline V gene. Here the CDR3 reads CASSVVTGGEQFF. Here the CDR3 DNA reads TGTGCCAGCAGCGTAGTTACGGGGGGGGAGCAGTTCTTC.

The chain is built from TRBV19 and TRBJ2-1, with 9 bases fitting TRBD2. Germline V lookup: CDR1 LNHDA, CDR2 SQIVND (reference sequence). V lost 5 bases and J lost 7; bases outside the gene matches: 9. The CDR3 spans 15 residues. CDR3 loop: CASSPIAGVLNEQFF. CDR3 nucleotide sequence: TGTGCCAGTAGTCCGATAGCGGGAGTATTAAATGAGCAGTTCTTC.

In this sample, this clonotype turned up many times. In DNA form, the CDR3 reads TGTGCCAGCAGCTTCTTGTTAATCTCGGGACAAGGCAATCAGCCCCAGCATTTT. It translates to CASSFLLISGQGNQPQHF. This rearrangement joins TRBV5-5 to TRBJ1-5; D is perhaps TRBD1 (6 bases). Deletions cut 2 bases from V and 2 bases from J, with 20 bases between. Germline assignment: CDR1 SGHKS and CDR2 YYEKEE (reference sequence). CDR3 size: 18 residues.